This TCR beta chain was sequenced during a study of T cell responses to AZD1222 COVID-19 vaccine. Germline values: CDR1 MNHNS, CDR2 SASEGT. The V end was cut by 6 bases, the J end by 6 bases, with 5 bases between. The CDR3 is made up of 10 amino acids. Profiling relied on immunoSEQ multiplex PCR, and the TCRdb table lists in-frame clones only, not all of them. The table records more than 150,000 clones, roughly 92% of them present only once. The sample in question was peripheral blood, obtained 28 days after the second AZD1222 dose. The chain joins TRBV6-1 to TRBJ1-1; D not certain. The sequence came from an adult who received the AZD1222 COVID-19 vaccine. The chain's CDR3 is CASRLSEAFF. For the CDR3, the DNA is TGTGCCAGCAGGCTATCTGAAGCTTTCTTT.